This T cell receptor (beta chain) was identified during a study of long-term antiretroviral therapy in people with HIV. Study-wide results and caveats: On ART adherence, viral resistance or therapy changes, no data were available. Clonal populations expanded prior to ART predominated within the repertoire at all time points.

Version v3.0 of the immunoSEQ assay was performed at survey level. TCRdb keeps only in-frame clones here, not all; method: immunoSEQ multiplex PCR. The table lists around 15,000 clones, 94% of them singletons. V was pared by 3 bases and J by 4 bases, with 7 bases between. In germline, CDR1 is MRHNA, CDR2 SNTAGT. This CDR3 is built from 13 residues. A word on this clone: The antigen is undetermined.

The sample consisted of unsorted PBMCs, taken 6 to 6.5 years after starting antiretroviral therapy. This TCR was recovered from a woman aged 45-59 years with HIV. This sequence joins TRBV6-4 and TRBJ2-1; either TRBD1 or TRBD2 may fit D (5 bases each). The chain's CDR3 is CASSEGEYNEQFF. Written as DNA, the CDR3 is TGTGCCAGCAGTGAGGGGGAATACAATGAGCAGTTCTTC.